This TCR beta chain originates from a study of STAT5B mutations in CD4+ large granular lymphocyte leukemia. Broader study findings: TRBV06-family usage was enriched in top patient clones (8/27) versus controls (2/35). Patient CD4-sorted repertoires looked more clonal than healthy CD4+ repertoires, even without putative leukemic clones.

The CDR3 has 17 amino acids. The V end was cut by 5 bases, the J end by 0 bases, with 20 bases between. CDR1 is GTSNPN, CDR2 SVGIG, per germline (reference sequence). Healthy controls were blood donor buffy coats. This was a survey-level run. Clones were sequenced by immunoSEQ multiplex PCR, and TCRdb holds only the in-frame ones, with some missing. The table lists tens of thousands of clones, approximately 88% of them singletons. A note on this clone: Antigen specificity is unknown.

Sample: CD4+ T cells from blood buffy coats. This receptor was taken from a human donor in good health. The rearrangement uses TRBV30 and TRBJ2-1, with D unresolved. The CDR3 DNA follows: TGTGCCTGGGCTGAGGCGTTCGGCTCGGGCTCCTACAATGAGCAGTTCTTC. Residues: CAWAEAFGSGSYNEQFF.